The source of this TCR beta chain is a study of blood T cell repertoires in COVID-19. For the study at large: Sample material is recorded as cDNA or gDNA derived from T cells, B-cell-depleted T cells, or PBMCs.

In germline, CDR1 is DFQATT, CDR2 SNEGSKA (reference sequence). V lost 3 bases, J lost 7 bases, and 7 bases stayed unmatched. The CDR3 runs to 15 residues. Produced via immunoSEQ multiplex PCR; TCRdb's table is partial and in-frame only. The sample lists just over 300,000 clones; 87% were seen once. This sequence originates from a man aged 18 to 35 with active or convalescent COVID-19. The chain carries TRBV20-1 and TRBJ1-6; 9 bases are shared with TRBD1. Sequences were obtained from peripheral blood. The CDR3 reads CSASPGGTGNSPLHF. CDR3 nucleotides: TGCAGTGCTAGTCCTGGAGGGACAGGGAATTCACCCCTCCACTTT.